These 10 T cell receptor beta chains were sequenced from one sample in a study of Graves' ophthalmopathy and Graves' hyperthyroidism. The study amplified TCR beta CDR3 regions using RNA transcripts. HTBI primers were used in a first-round RT-PCR, which preceded a second-round multiplex PCR. TCRdb ran MiXCR on the multiplex PCR reads and lists one entry per CDR3 protein. Of fewer than 650,000 distinct CDR3 sequences in the sample, approximately 21% were seen once. The specimen sequenced was peripheral blood. These receptors all come from a woman aged 18-29 years with stable Graves' hyperthyroidism. Some clones in this sample may be carry-over from other donors' samples.

This clonotype was seen at least ten times. The chain uses TRBV28 and TRBJ1-6; D not certain. Trimming took 5 bases from V and 10 from J, leaving 12 bases between them. The CDR3 has 13 amino acids. CDR1 and CDR2 from the germline V gene are MDHEN and SYDVKM. CDR3: CASSPTTISPLHF. The CDR3 bases are TGTGCCAGCAGTCCTACGACCATCTCACCCCTCCACTTT.

This clonotype was seen ten or more times. V usage is TRBV7-2 and J usage is TRBJ2-7; perhaps TRBD1 as D (6 bases). This CDR3 region has 14 residues. V dropped 1 base and J dropped 4 bases, with 11 bases sitting between them. In germline, CDR1 is SGHTA, CDR2 FQGNSA. CDR3 amino acids: CASSLDQGRYEQYF. CDR3 bases: TGTGCCAGCAGCTTAGATCAGGGGCGTTACGAGCAGTACTTC.

By sample share, this clonotype is medium-sized. The chain uses TRBV6-5 and TRBJ1-1; weak D call: TRBD1 (5 bases). This CDR3 spans 15 amino acids. V shed 4 bases and J shed 1 base, with 13 bases lying between them. Germline V gives CDR1 MNHEY, CDR2 SVGAGI. The chain's CDR3 is CASSWGVPANTEAFF. DNA of the CDR3: TGTGCCAGCAGTTGGGGGGTCCCGGCGAACACTGAAGCTTTCTTT.

This clonotype was detected a few times. This chain connects TRBV28 to TRBJ2-5; 9 bases are a match to TRBD2. This CDR3 has 16 residues. In germline, CDR1 is MDHEN, CDR2 SYDVKM. The ends lost 5 bases at V and 0 bases at J; junction bases unmatched: 7. CDR3 protein: CASSPRLAEYQETQYF. In nucleotides, the CDR3 is TGTGCCAGCAGTCCGAGACTAGCGGAGTACCAAGAGACCCAGTACTTC.

This clonotype was counted a few times. The chain joins TRBV7-9 to TRBJ1-6; no firm D call. This CDR3 contains 16 residues. The V gene lost 1 base and the J gene lost 0 bases, with 7 bases spanning the gap. Germline-derived CDR1 and CDR2 are SEHNR and FQNEAQ (reference sequence). The CDR3 DNA follows: TGTGCCAGCAGCTTAGTGGGAGGCTCCTATAATTCACCCCTCCACTTT. It encodes CASSLVGGSYNSPLHF.

This clonotype appeared a few times. A read error may be the cause here, since a much bigger clone is one base away. The gene calls are TRBV28 and TRBJ1-2, with D unclear. Germline V lookup: CDR1 MDHEN, CDR2 SYDVKM. V was trimmed by 5 bases and J by 3 bases, leaving 10 bases between them. This CDR3 spans 13 amino acids. The CDR3 here is CASSPLGDYGYTF. DNA for the CDR3: TGTGCCAGCAGTCCCCTCGGGGACTATGGCTACACCTTC.

About this clonotype itself: A read error may explain this, as a much larger clone is one base away. The conserved phenylalanine or tryptophan normally closing the CDR3 is absent here, so this likely arose from a read error. The chain employs TRBV20-1 and TRBJ1-1, with D perhaps TRBD1 (5 bases). The CDR3 is made up of 13 amino acids. V was pared by 5 bases and J by 4 bases, with 14 bases between. The germline gives CDR1 DFQATT, CDR2 SNEGSKA (reference sequence). As DNA, the CDR3 is TGCAGTGCTTGTGGACAACTCCCCACTGAAGCTTTCTAT. The encoded protein is CSACGQLPTEAFY.

The chain carries TRBV7-9 and TRBJ2-5; D not certain. The germline V gene has CDR1 SEHNR and CDR2 FQNEAQ (reference sequence). The CDR3 is 13 amino acids. Trimming shortened V by 11 bases and J by 3 bases, and 16 bases separated the two germline ends. CDR3 in DNA: TGTGCCTCGAGAAGACTGATGAAAGAGACCCAGTACTTC. This codes for CASRRLMKETQYF.

This clonotype was found many times. The chain links TRBV20-1 to TRBJ2-7; 9 nucleotides line up with TRBD2. The germline V gene encodes CDR1 DFQATT and CDR2 SNEGSKA (reference sequence). The J segment lost 4 bases and the V segment lost 3 bases, leaving 7 bases of the junction unmatched. The CDR3 runs to 14 residues. The CDR3, as DNA: TGCAGTGCTAGCCTAGCGGGGAGGGCTTACGAGCAGTACTTC. This gives the protein CSASLAGRAYEQYF.

This clonotype has at least ten counts. The V gene is TRBV6-5, the J gene TRBJ2-7, with 7 positions matching TRBD1. J gave up 0 bases and V 6 bases, and 8 bases lay outside the gene matches. The CDR3 spans 15 residues. Per germline, CDR1 MNHEY and CDR2 SVGAGI. The CDR3 region is CASRGTASSSYEQYF. In nucleotides, the CDR3 is TGTGCCAGCAGGGGGACAGCTTCTTCCTCCTACGAGCAGTACTTC.